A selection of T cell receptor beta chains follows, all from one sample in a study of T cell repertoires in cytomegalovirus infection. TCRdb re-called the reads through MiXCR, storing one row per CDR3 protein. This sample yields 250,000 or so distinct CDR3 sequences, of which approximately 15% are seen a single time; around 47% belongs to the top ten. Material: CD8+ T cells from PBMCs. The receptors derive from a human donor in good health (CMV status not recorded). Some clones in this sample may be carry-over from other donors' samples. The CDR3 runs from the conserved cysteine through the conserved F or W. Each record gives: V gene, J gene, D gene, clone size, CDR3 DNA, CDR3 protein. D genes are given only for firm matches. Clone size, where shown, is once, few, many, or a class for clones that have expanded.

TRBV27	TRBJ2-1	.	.	TGTGCCAGCAGTTTAATAACTAGCTCCTACAATGAGCAGTTCTTC	CASSLITSSYNEQFF
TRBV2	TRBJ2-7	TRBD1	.	TGTGCCAGCAGTGAGGAAGGGGGCATCTACGAGCAGTACTTC	CASSEEGGIYEQYF
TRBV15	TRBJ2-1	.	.	TGTGCCACCAGCAGAGATCAGGGAATTGGCAATGAGCAGTTCTTC	CATSRDQGIGNEQFF
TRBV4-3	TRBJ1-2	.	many	TGCGCCAGCAGCCAAGACCGATCAGGCAATGGCTACACCTTC	CASSQDRSGNGYTF
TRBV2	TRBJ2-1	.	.	TGTGCCAGCAGTGAGAGTCTTGGGCAGAGCTCCTACAATGAGCAGTTCTTC	CASSESLGQSSYNEQFF
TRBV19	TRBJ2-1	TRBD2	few	TGTGCCAGTAGTGATAGCGGGGGCTTCCCCAATGAGCAGTTCTTC	CASSDSGGFPNEQFF
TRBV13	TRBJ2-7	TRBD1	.	TGTGCCAGCAGCTTATGGGACAGGTCCTACGAGCAGTACTTC	CASSLWDRSYEQYF
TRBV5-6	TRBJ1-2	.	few	TGTGCCAGCAACGTAGACAGGCGCGACAACTATGGCTACACCTTC	CASNVDRRDNYGYTF
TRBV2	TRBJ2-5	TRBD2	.	TGTGCCAGCAGTGAAGCCGGGACTAGCGGGGGGGCAGGGAGAGAGACCCAGTACTTC	CASSEAGTSGGAGRETQYF
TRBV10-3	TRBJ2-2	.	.	TGTGCCATCACCCCAGGTGGGGGTGGTGAAGCCGGGGAGCTGTTTTTT	CAITPGGGGEAGELFF
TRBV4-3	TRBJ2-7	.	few	TGCGCCAGCAGCCCCAGGGAGGGGGCCTACGAGCAGTACTTC	CASSPREGAYEQYF
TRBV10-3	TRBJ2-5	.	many	TGTGCCATCAGTGCGACGTCCCAAGAGACCCAGTACTTC	CAISATSQETQYF
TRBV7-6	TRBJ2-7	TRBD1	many	TGTGCCAGCAGCGCCGCGGACAGGGTCTACGAGCAGTACTTC	CASSAADRVYEQYF
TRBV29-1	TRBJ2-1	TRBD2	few	TGCAGCGTTGACGGTCCGGGACTAGCGGGGGGGCCTTGGGACAATGAGCAGTTCTTC	CSVDGPGLAGGPWDNEQFF
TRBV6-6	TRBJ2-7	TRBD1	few	TGTGCCAGCAGTTACAGGAAGGTGTCAGGGGGCCCCCACGAGCAGTACTTC	CASSYRKVSGGPHEQYF
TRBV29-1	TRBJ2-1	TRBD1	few	TGCAGCGTTCAGGGACAGGGGAACAATGAGCAGTTCTTC	CSVQGQGNNEQFF
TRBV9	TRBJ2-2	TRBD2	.	TGTGCCAGCAGCGGGGAGGGGAACATTGCCGGGGAGCTGTTTTTT	CASSGEGNIAGELFF
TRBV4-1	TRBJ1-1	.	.	TGCGCCAGCAGCCAATTCTTGAACACTGAAGCTTTCTTT	CASSQFLNTEAFF
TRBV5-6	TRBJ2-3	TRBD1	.	TGTGCCAGCCACGGACAGGGTTGGGGTACCGCAGATACGCAGTATTTT	CASHGQGWGTADTQYF
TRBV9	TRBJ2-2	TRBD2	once	TGTGCCAGCAGCTCCTGGACTAGCGGGGCTGCCGGGGAGCTGTTTTTT	CASSSWTSGAAGELFF
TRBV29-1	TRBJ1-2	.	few	TGCAGCGTTGAAGATCTATCAGCGGGTAGCTATGGCTACACCTTC	CSVEDLSAGSYGYTF
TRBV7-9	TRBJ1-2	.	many	TGTGCCAGCAGCTTATCCGACAGATTACTGGTTGACTACACCTTC	CASSLSDRLLVDYTF
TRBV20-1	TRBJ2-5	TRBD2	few	TGCAGTGCTACCCTTAGCGGGGGGGCCCCAGAGACCCAGTACTTC	CSATLSGGAPETQYF
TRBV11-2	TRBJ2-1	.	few	TGTGCCAGCAGCTTAAATAATTTCAATGAGCAGTTCTTC	CASSLNNFNEQFF